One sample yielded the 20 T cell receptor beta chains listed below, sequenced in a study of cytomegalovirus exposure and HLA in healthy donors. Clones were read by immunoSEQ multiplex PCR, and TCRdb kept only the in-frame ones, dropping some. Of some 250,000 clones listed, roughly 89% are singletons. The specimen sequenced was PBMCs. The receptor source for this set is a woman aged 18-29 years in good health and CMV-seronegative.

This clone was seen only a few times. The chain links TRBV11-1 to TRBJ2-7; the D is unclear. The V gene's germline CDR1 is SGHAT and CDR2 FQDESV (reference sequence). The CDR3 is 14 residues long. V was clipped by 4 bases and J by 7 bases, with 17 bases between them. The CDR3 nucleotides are TGTGCCAGCAGCTCCTCTACTGCAACAGAGGAGCAGTACTTC. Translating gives CASSSSTATEEQYF.

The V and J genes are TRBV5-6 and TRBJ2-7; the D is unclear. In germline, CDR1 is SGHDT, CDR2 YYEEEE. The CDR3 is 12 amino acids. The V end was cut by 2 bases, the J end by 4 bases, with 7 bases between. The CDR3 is CASSFRLYEQYV. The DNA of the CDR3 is TGTGCCAGCAGCTTTCGACTTTACGAGCAGTACGTC.

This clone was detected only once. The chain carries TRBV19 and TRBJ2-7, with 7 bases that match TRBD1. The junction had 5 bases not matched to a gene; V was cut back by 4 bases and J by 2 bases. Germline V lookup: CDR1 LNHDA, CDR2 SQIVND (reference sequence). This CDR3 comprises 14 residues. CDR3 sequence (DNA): TGTGCCAGTAGTAATCCGGGACAGACCTACGAGCAGTACTTC. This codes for CASSNPGQTYEQYF. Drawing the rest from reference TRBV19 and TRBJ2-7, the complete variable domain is DGGITQSPKYLFRKEGQNVTLSCEQNLNHDAMYWYRQDPGQGLRLIYYSQIVNDFQKGDIAEGYSVSREKKESFPLTVTSAQKNPTAFYLCASSNPGQTYEQYFGPGTRLTVT.

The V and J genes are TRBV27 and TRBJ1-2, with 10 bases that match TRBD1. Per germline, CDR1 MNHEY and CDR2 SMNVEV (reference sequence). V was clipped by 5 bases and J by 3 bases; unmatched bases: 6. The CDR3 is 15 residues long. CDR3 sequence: CASSPGTGVYYGYTF. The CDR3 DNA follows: TGTGCCAGCAGTCCGGGGACAGGGGTCTACTATGGCTACACCTTC.

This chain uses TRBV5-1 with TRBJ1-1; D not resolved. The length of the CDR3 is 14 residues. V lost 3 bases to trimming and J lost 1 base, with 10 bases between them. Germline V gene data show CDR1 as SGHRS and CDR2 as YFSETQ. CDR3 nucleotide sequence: TGCGCCAGCAGCTCGGGGTTTTCGAACACTGAAGCTTTCTTT. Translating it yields CASSSGFSNTEAFF. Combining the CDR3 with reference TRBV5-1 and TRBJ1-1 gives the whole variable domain KAGVTQTPRYLIKTRGQQVTLSCSPISGHRSVSWYQQTPGQGLQFLFEYFSETQRNKGNFPGRFSGRQFSNSRSEMNVSTLELGDSALYLCASSSGFSNTEAFFGQGTRLTVV.

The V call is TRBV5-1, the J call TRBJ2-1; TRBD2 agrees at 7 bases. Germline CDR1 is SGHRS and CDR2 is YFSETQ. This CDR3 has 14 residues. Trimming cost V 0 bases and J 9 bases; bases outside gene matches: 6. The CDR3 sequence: CASSLGREGIEQFF. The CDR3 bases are TGCGCCAGCAGCTTGGGCAGGGAGGGCATTGAGCAGTTCTTC.

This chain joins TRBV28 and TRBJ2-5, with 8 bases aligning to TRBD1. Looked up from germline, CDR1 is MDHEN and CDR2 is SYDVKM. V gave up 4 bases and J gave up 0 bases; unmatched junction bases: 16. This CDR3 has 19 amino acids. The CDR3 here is CASSSPVTGDVWDQETQYF. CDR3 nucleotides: TGTGCCAGCAGTTCCCCGGTGACAGGGGATGTGTGGGACCAAGAGACCCAGTACTTC.

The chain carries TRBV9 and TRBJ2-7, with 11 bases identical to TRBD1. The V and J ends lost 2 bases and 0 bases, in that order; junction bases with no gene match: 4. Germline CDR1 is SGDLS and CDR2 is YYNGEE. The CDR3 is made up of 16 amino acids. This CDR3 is CASSVTGTGGSYEQYF. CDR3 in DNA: TGTGCCAGCAGCGTTACCGGGACAGGGGGCTCCTACGAGCAGTACTTC.

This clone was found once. CDR3 in DNA: TGTGCCAGCAGCTCTAGAGGGACAGCCGAGCAGTTCTTC. This encodes CASSSRGTAEQFF. The chain uses TRBV14 and TRBJ2-1; 7 bases are a match to TRBD1. The germline gives CDR1 SGHDN, CDR2 FVKESK. V gave up 5 bases and J gave up 10 bases; unmatched junction bases: 8. This CDR3 spans 13 amino acids.

Here the CDR3 reads CASLTGWETEAFF. The DNA for the CDR3 is TGTGCCAGCCTGACAGGGTGGGAAACTGAAGCTTTCTTT. The chain recombines TRBV6-1 with TRBJ1-1; TRBD1 matches at 7 bases. In germline, CDR1 is MNHNS, CDR2 SASEGT. CDR3 length: 13 residues. Trimming took 8 bases from V and 5 from J; bases not matched to a gene: 8.

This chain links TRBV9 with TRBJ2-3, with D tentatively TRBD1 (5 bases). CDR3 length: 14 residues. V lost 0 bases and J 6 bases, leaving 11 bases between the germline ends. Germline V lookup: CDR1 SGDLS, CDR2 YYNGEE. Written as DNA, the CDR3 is TGTGCCAGCAGCGTAGACAGGCTGGGTGATACGCAGTATTTT. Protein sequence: CASSVDRLGDTQYF. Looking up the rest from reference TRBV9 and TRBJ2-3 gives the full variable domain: DSGVTQTPKHLITATGQRVTLRCSPRSGDLSVYWYQQSLDQGLQFLIQYYNGEERAKGNILERFSAQQFPDLHSELNLSSLELGDSALYFCASSVDRLGDTQYFGPGTRLTVL.

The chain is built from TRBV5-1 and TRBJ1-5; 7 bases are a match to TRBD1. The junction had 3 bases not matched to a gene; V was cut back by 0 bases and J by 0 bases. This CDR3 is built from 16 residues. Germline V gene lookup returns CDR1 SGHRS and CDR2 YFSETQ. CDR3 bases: TGCGCCAGCAGCTTGGGGACAGGAGATAGCAATCAGCCCCAGCATTTT. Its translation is CASSLGTGDSNQPQHF.

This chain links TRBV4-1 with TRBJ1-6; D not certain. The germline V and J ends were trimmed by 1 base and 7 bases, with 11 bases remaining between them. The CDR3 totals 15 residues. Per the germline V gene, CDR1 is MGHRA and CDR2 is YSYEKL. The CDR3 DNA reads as TGCGCCAGCAGCCAAGCTAGCGGCTCCAATTCACCCCTCCACTTT. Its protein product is CASSQASGSNSPLHF.

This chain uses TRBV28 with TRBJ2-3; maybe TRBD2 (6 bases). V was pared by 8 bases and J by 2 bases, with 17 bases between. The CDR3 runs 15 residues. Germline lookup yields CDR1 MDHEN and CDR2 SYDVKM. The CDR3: CASRRGTGTTDTQYF. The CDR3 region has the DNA TGTGCCAGCCGCCGCGGGACCGGGACCACAGATACGCAGTATTTT.

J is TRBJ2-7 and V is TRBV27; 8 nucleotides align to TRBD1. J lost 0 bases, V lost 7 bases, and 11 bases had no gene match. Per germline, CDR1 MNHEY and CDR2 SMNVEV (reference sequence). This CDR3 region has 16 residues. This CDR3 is CASTLGGTGNSYEQYF. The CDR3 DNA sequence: TGTGCCAGCACCTTAGGGGGGACAGGAAACTCCTACGAGCAGTACTTC.

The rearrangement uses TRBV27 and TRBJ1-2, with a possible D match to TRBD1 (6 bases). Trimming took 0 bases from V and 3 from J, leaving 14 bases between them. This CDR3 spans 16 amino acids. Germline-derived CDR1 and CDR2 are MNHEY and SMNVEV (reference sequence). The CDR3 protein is CASSLSPQGRYYGYTF. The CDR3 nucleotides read TGTGCCAGCAGTTTATCGCCTCAGGGGCGTTACTATGGCTACACCTTC.

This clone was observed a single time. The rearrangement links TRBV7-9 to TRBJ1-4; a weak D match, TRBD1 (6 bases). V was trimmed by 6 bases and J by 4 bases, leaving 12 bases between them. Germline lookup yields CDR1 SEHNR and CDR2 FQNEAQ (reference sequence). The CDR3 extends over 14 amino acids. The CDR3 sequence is CASSRDTNNEKLFF. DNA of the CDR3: TGTGCCAGCAGTCGGGACACGAATAATGAAAAACTGTTTTTT.

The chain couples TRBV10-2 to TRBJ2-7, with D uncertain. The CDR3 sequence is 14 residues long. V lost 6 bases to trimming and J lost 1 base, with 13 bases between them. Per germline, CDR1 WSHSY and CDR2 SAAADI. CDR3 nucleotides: TGCGCCAGCAGCGAGGACCCTAGATCCTACGAGCAGTACGTC. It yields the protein CASSEDPRSYEQYV.

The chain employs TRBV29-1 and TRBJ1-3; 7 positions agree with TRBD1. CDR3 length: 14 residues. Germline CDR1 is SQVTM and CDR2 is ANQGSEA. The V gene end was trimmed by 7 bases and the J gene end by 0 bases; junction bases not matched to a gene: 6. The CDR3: CSAQQGPSGNTIYF. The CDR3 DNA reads TGCAGCGCTCAACAGGGGCCCTCTGGAAACACCATATATTTT.

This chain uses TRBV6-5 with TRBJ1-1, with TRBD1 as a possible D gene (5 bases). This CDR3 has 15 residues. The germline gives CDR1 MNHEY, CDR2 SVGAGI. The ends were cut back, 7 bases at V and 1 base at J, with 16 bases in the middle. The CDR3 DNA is TGTGCCAGCACTAAGGGGTACAATGAGAACACTGAAGCTTTCTTT. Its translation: CASTKGYNENTEAFF.